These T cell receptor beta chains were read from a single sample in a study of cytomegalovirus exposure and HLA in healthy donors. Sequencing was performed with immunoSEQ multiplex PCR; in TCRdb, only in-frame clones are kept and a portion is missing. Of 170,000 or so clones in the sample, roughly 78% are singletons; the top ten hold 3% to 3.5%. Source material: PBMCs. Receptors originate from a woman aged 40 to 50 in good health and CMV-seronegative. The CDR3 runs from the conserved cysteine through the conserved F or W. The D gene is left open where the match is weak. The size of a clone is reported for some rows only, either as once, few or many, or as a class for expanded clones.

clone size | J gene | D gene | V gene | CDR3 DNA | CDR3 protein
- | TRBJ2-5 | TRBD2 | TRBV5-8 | TGTGCCAGCAGCTTGGCGCCTAGCGGGGCTCAAGAGACCCAGTACTTC | CASSLAPSGAQETQYF
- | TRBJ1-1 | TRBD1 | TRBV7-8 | TGTGCCAGCATCCTTGGTTCGGGACAGTATCTTACTGAAGCTTTCTTT | CASILGSGQYLTEAFF
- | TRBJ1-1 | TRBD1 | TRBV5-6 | TGTGCCAGCAGCTTCCAGGGGGCAGGGAACACTGAAGCTTTCTTT | CASSFQGAGNTEAFF
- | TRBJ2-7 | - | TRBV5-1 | TGCGCCAGCAGCGCGGGCGGCGGCTCCCACTCCTACGAGCAGTACTTC | CASSAGGGSHSYEQYF
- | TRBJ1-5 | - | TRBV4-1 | TGCGCCAGCAGCGTCGACGGGGGAAATCCGGGCAATCAGCCCCAGCATTTT | CASSVDGGNPGNQPQHF
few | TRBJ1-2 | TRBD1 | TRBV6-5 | TGTGCCAGCTTACCACCGGGACAGAACTATGGCTACACCTTC | CASLPPGQNYGYTF
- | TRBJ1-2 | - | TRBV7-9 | TGTGCCAGCAGCTTCCCAGGGAACTATGGCTACACCTTC | CASSFPGNYGYTF
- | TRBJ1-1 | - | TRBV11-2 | TGTGCCAGCAGCTTAGATCTTACCAGGGCCGGTGGAGCTTTCTTT | CASSLDLTRAGGAFF
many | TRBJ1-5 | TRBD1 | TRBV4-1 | TGCGCCAGCAGCCAGGACAGGGCGAGCAATCAGCCCCAGCATTTT | CASSQDRASNQPQHF
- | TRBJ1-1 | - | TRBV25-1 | TGTGCCAGCAGTGAATTGGGGAGGGGTGAGAACACTGAAGCTTTCTTT | CASSELGRGENTEAFF
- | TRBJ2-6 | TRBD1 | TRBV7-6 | TGTGCCAGCAGCCCGGGCACAAACAGGGGTGGGGCCAACGTCCTGACTTTC | CASSPGTNRGGANVLTF
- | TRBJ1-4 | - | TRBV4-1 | TGCGCCAGCAGCCAAAGAGAAGCGTCAGTGGCAACTAATGAAAAACTGTTTTTT | CASSQREASVATNEKLFF
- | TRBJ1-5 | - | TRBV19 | TGTGCCAGTACCCGTCGTTCAGTACGCAATCAGCCCCAGCATTTT | CASTRRSVRNQPQHF
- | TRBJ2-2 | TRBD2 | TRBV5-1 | TGCGCCAGCAGCTTGGTTGGGGCTAGCGGGGGGCGACACCACACCGGGGAGCTGTTTTTT | CASSLVGASGGRHHTGELFF
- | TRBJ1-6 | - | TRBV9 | TGTGCCAGCAGCGTGGGAACAGGGTTCGGATCACCCCTCCACTTT | CASSVGTGFGSPLHF
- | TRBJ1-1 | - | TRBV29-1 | TGCAGCGTTGAAGTACAGGCCCTGGGAGCTTTCTTT | CSVEVQALGAFF
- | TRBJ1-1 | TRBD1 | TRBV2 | TGTGCCAGCAGAACAGGGGGTTTGGACACTGAAGCTTTCTTT | CASRTGGLDTEAFF
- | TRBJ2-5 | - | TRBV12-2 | TGTGCAAGTCGATCTCCCCGACTCCAGTCAGAAGAGACCCAGTACTTC | CASRSPRLQSEETQYF
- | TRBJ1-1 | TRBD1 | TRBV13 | TGTGCCAGCAGCTTAGGCCGGGACAGGGCTTACTTT | CASSLGRDRAYF
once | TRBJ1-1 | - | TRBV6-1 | TGTGCCAGCAGTGTTGGGCCAGACCACACTGAAGCTTTCTTT | CASSVGPDHTEAFF
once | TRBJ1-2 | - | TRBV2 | TGTGCCAGCGCAGGGCCTGATTCGGACGGGAGAGGCTACACCTTC | CASAGPDSDGRGYTF
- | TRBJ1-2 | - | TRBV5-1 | TGCGCCAGCAGCGGCTACAGGGCTTCTGGCTACACCTTC | CASSGYRASGYTF
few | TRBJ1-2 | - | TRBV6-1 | TGTGCCAGCAGGGTCCAATCAGGGGACTATGGCTACACCTTC | CASRVQSGDYGYTF
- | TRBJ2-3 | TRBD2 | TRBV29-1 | TGCAGCGTTAGCGGGGGGAACACAGATACGCAGTATTTT | CSVSGGNTDTQYF
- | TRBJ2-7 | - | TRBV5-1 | TGCGCCAGCGCTCAGGTTGTAGGTGGCGAGCAGTACTTC | CASAQVVGGEQYF
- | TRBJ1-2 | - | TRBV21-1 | TGTGCCAGCAGCCCCACAGGGAGGGCGGGCGGCTACACCTTC | CASSPTGRAGGYTF
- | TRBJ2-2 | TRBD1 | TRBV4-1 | TGCGCCAGCAGCCAAGATCGGGACAGGGGTACCGGGGAGCTGTTTTTT | CASSQDRDRGTGELFF
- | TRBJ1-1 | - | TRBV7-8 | TGTGCCAGCAGGCACGGACCTCGGGAGGGCACTGAAGCTTTCTTT | CASRHGPREGTEAFF
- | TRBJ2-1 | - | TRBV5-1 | TGCGCCAGCAGCTTAAGAGGGAACAATGAGCAGTTCTTC | CASSLRGNNEQFF
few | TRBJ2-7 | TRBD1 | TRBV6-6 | TGTGCCAGCAGACTGGGACAGAACTACGAGCAGTACTTC | CASRLGQNYEQYF
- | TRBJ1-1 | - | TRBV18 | TGTGCCAGCTCAAAACAGGCGAACCAGAGGGGGGGCACTGAAGCTTTCTTT | CASSKQANQRGGTEAFF
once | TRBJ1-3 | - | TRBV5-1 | TGCGCCAGCTCCCGGGAATCTGGAAACACCATATATTTT | CASSRESGNTIYF
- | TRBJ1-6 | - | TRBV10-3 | TGTGCCATCAGTGACAGGGGTTTTGATAATTCACCCCTCCACTTT | CAISDRGFDNSPLHF
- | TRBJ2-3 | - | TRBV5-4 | TGTGCCAGCAGCTTGTATCAGGGCACAGATACGCAGTATTTT | CASSLYQGTDTQYF
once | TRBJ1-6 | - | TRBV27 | TGTGCCAGCAGTTTGTTGGCAGGGGCTAGGTCACCCCTCCACTTT | CASSLLAGARSPLHF
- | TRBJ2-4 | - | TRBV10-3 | TGTGCCAAGAATACAGGGTGGGGAGCCAAAAACATTCAGTACTTC | CAKNTGWGAKNIQYF
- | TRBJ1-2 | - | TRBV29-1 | TGCAGCGTTGAGAGCACCACTAATGGCTACACCTTC | CSVESTTNGYTF
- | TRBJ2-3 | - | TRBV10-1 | TGCGCCAGCAGTCCTGGAGCCGAGGTGAAGCAGTATTTT | CASSPGAEVKQYF
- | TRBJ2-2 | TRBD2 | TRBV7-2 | TGTGCCAGCAGCTTAAGTCTAGCGGCGACCGGGGAGCTGTTTTTT | CASSLSLAATGELFF
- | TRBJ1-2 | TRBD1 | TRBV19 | TGTGCCAGTAGTTCCGGACAGGGTTTTTATGGCTACACCTTC | CASSSGQGFYGYTF
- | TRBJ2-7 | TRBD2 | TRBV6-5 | TGTGCCAGCAGGATACTAGCGGGGGCCCGCTACGAGCAGTACTTC | CASRILAGARYEQYF
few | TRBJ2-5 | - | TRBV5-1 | TGCGCCAGCAGCTTAGGGAGCCAAGAGACCCAGTACTTC | CASSLGSQETQYF
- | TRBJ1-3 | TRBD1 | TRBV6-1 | TGTGCCAGCAGGGCCTATGGACAGGTTCGAAACACCATATATTTT | CASRAYGQVRNTIYF
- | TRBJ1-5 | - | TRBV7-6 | TGTGCCAGCAGCCAACAGGTTAATCAGCCCCAGCATTTT | CASSQQVNQPQHF
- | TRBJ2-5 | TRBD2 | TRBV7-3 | TGTGCCAGCAGCTTAAGGAGCGGGGGGGCCAGGGAGACCCAGTACTTC | CASSLRSGGARETQYF
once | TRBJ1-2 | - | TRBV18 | TGTGCCAGCTCACGTCAGGGTGCTAACTATGGCTACACCTTC | CASSRQGANYGYTF
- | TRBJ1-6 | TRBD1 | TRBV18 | TGTGCCAGCTCACCCCGGGACAGCAATTCACCCCTCCACTTT | CASSPRDSNSPLHF
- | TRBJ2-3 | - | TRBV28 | TGTGCCAGCAGTTTAAGAGGAGGTGCTAGGACAGATACGCAGTATTTT | CASSLRGGARTDTQYF
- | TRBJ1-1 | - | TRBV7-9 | TGTGCCAGCAGCTCCATCACTGAAGCTTTCTTT | CASSSITEAFF
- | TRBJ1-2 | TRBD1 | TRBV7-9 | TGTGCCAGCAGCGGGGACAGGGTTGGGGCTAACTATGGCTACACCTTC | CASSGDRVGANYGYTF
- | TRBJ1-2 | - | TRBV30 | TGTGCCTGGAGTGTCTGGGGGAGGAATGGCTACACCTTC | CAWSVWGRNGYTF
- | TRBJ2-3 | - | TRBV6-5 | TGTGCCAGCAGTTACTCGGCGGGATACAGCACAGATACGCAGTATTTT | CASSYSAGYSTDTQYF
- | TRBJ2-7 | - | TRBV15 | TGTGCCACCCCCGAAGAGCGATTATTTACCTACGAGCAGTACTTC | CATPEERLFTYEQYF